Listed below are T cell receptor beta chains from one sample, sequenced in a study of blood T cell repertoires in COVID-19. The method was immunoSEQ multiplex PCR; TCRdb's version includes in-frame clones alone and lacks a portion of them. This table holds over 250,000 clones, around 87% found once. Sequences were obtained from PBMCs or T cells enriched from blood (not recorded which). The receptors come from a woman aged 18-29 years who had recovered from COVID-19. CDR3s include the opening cysteine and the closing phenylalanine or tryptophan. D genes are given only for firm matches. The size entry is marked missing in some rows and otherwise reads once, few, many or a size class.

TGTGCCAGCAGTTTATTATCTGCGAGCTCCTACGAGCAGTACTTC CASSLLSASSYEQYF 15 NA TRBJ2-7 TRBV28 NA
TGTGCCAGCAGCCGAGCCCTTGCCGATGGCTACACCTTC CASSRALADGYTF 13 NA TRBJ1-2 TRBV28 NA
TGCGCCAGCAGCCAAGCGGGACAGGGATCCTACGAGCAGTACTTC CASSQAGQGSYEQYF 15 TRBD1 TRBJ2-7 TRBV4-1 NA
TGTGCCAGCAGCTCCCGACAGGCCTACGAGCAGTACTTC CASSSRQAYEQYF 13 NA TRBJ2-7 TRBV11-1 NA
TGTGCCATCAGTGGATGGACTAGCGGGGGGCTATCCTACAATGAGCAGTTCTTC CAISGWTSGGLSYNEQFF 18 TRBD2 TRBJ2-1 TRBV10-3 NA
TGCGCCAGCAGCTTAGGAGGACAGGGCCCTCGGGAGCAGTACTTC CASSLGGQGPREQYF 15 TRBD1 TRBJ2-7 TRBV5-1 NA
TGTGCCAGCAGCCAAGTCCCGGGGGGGTACCAAGAGACCCAGTACTTC CASSQVPGGYQETQYF 16 TRBD2 TRBJ2-5 TRBV3-1/TRBV3-2 NA
TGCAGTGCTAGTCTGCCCCCACAAAACACTGAAGCTTTCTTT CSASLPPQNTEAFF 14 NA TRBJ1-1 TRBV20-1 NA
TGTGCCAGTAGTATCGCCAACCCGACAGTTGGCGAGCAGTACTTC CASSIANPTVGEQYF 15 NA TRBJ2-7 TRBV19 NA
TGTGCCACCAGTGAGAGCCAGGGTATTCGGAATCAGCCCCAGCATTTT CATSESQGIRNQPQHF 16 NA TRBJ1-5 TRBV24-1 NA
TGCGCCAGCAGCTTGGCCATTAGCGGGGGGGCCAAGGCAGATACGCAGTATTTT CASSLAISGGAKADTQYF 18 TRBD2 TRBJ2-3 TRBV5-1 NA
TGTGCCACCGGACAGGGATCACACACTGAAGCTTTCTTT CATGQGSHTEAFF 13 TRBD1 TRBJ1-1 TRBV10-3 NA
TGCGCCAGCAGCTTGGCCTTACAGGGGGGCTATGGCTACACCTTC CASSLALQGGYGYTF 15 TRBD1 TRBJ1-2 TRBV5-1 NA
TGTGCCACCACCGAGCGGGGGGGCCCCACAGATACGCAGTATTTT CATTERGGPTDTQYF 15 TRBD2 TRBJ2-3 TRBV18 NA
TGTGCCATCATGAGGGCCCGCTACACTGAAGCTTTCTTT CAIMRARYTEAFF 13 NA TRBJ1-1 TRBV28 NA
TGTGCCAGCAGCGGATCCGGGACAGGGGGCCAGCTTGTTAATTCACCCCTCCACTTT CASSGSGTGGQLVNSPLHF 19 TRBD1 TRBJ1-6 TRBV14 NA
TGTGCCAGCAGCTTGGTCAGGGGCTACGAGCAGTACTTC CASSLVRGYEQYF 13 NA TRBJ2-7 TRBV7-9 NA
TGTGCCAGCAGCTCACAATCCTATGGCTACACCTTC CASSSQSYGYTF 12 NA TRBJ1-2 TRBV5-5 NA
TGTGCCAGTAGCCCCTTAAGCATGAACACTGAAGCTTTCTTT CASSPLSMNTEAFF 14 NA TRBJ1-1 TRBV19 NA
TGTGCCAGCAGTGAGGGCCGGAACACTGAAGCTTTCTTT CASSEGRNTEAFF 13 NA TRBJ1-1 TRBV25-1 NA
TGTGCCAGCAGCTCGTCGACAGGCCTGAACAATGAGCAGTTCTTC CASSSSTGLNNEQFF 15 NA TRBJ2-1 TRBV5-8 NA
TGTGCCAGCAGTTTGCAGGGGGCGGGTAACACTGAAGCTTTCTTT CASSLQGAGNTEAFF 15 TRBD1 TRBJ1-1 TRBV6-5 NA
TGTGCCAGCAGCTCTACAGGGTTGGGCACAGATACGCAGTATTTT CASSSTGLGTDTQYF 15 NA TRBJ2-3 TRBV5-6 NA
TGCACCAGCAGCCAAGCTGGGAGTGGGACATTTGTCCCTGGGGCCAACGTCCTGACTTTC CTSSQAGSGTFVPGANVLTF 20 NA TRBJ2-6 TRBV1 NA
TGCGCCAGCAGTGCGGGGGGAAGTCAGCCCCAGCATTTT CASSAGGSQPQHF 13 NA TRBJ1-5 TRBV10-1 NA
TGTGCCAGCAGCACTTCTAGCGGGGCGGTCTACAATGAGCAGTTCTTC CASSTSSGAVYNEQFF 16 TRBD2 TRBJ2-1 TRBV13 NA
TGTGCCAGTAGACCTCGAGGGTACTATGGCTACACCTTC CASRPRGYYGYTF 13 NA TRBJ1-2 TRBV19 NA
TGTGCCAGCAGATACTTGGGGGCCGTGAACACTGAAGCTTTCTTT CASRYLGAVNTEAFF 15 NA TRBJ1-1 TRBV5-4 few
TGTGCCAGCAGTTCGGGGACAAGGAGTTTTTTT CASSSGTRSFF 11 NA TRBJ1-4 TRBV6-2/TRBV6-3 NA
TGCGCCAGCAGCCAAGATTGGAGCTCCCGGGGCAATCAGCCCCAGCATTTT CASSQDWSSRGNQPQHF 17 NA TRBJ1-5 TRBV4-1 NA
TGTGCCAGTAGTAGTGGGGGGTGGTTGAACACTGAAGCTTTCTTT CASSSGGWLNTEAFF 15 NA TRBJ1-1 TRBV19 NA
TGTGCCAGCAGCGCCACAGGGGTAACCGGGGAGCTGTTTTTT CASSATGVTGELFF 14 TRBD1 TRBJ2-2 TRBV9 NA
TGTGCCAGCAGTGAATGGGGCCCGGACGAGCAGTACTTC CASSEWGPDEQYF 13 NA TRBJ2-7 TRBV2 NA
TGTGCCAGCAGCCACACGCAGACGAACACCGGGGAGCTGTTTTTT CASSHTQTNTGELFF 15 NA TRBJ2-2 TRBV7-9 NA
TGTGCCAGCAGCGCGGTAGGGGTAGGCAATCAGCCCCAGCATTTT CASSAVGVGNQPQHF 15 NA TRBJ1-5 TRBV5-8 NA
TGCAGCGTTGAGTGGACAGGAGCGCAAGAGCAGTACTTC CSVEWTGAQEQYF 13 TRBD1 TRBJ2-7 TRBV29-1 NA
TGTGCCAGCAGCTTGCACGGACAGGACACTGAAGCTTTCTTT CASSLHGQDTEAFF 14 TRBD1 TRBJ1-1 TRBV3-1/TRBV3-2 NA
TGTGCCAGCAGATATACTAGCGGGGGGTACAATGAGCAGTTCTTC CASRYTSGGYNEQFF 15 TRBD2 TRBJ2-1 TRBV27 NA
TGTGCTAGTGGTTACTATCCCGGGACAGGGAACACTGAAGCTTTCTTT CASGYYPGTGNTEAFF 16 TRBD1 TRBJ1-1 TRBV12-5 NA
TGCGCCAGCAGCTCGGCGGGCGGGACAGAGTATAATTCACCCCTCCACTTT CASSSAGGTEYNSPLHF 17 TRBD1 TRBJ1-6 TRBV5-1 NA
TGTGCCAGCAGTTTCCGTGGGACAGAGCATTCACCCCTCCACTTT CASSFRGTEHSPLHF 15 TRBD1 TRBJ1-6 TRBV28 NA
TGTGCCAGCAGTGCCCGTGGACTCTCCTACGAGCAGTACTTC CASSARGLSYEQYF 14 NA TRBJ2-7 TRBV28 once
TGTGCCAGCAGCTTAGTAGAGGGGGCGAGGGGCTACACCTTC CASSLVEGARGYTF 14 TRBD1 TRBJ1-2 TRBV7-9 NA
TGTGCAAGTCGCTACCCGAGCGGGGGAGTCTCTGGAAACACCATATATTTT CASRYPSGGVSGNTIYF 17 NA TRBJ1-3 TRBV12-2 NA